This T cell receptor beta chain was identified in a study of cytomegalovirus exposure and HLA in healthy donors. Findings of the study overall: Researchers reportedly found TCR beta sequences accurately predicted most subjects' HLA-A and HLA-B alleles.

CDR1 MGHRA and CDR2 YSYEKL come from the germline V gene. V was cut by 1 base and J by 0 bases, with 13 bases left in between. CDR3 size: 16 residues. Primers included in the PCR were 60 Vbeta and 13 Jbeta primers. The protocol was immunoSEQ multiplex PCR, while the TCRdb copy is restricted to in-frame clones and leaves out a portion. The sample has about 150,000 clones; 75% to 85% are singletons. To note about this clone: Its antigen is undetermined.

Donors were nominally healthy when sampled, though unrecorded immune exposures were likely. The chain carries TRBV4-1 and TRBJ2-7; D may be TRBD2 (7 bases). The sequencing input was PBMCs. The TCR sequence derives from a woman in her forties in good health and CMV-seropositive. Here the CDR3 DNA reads TGCGCCAGCAGCCAAGGGTGGGGGGGGCCCTCCTACGAGCAGTACTTC. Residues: CASSQGWGGPSYEQYF.